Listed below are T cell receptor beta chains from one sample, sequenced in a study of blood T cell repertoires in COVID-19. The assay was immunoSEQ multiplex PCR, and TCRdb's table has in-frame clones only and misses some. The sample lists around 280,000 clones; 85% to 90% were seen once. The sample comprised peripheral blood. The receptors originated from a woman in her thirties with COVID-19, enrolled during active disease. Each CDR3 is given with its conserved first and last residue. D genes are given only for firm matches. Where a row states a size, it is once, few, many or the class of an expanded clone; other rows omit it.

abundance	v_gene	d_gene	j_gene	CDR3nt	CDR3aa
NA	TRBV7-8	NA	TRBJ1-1	TGTGCCAGCAGCTTATCCGACGGAGGCACTGAAGCTTTCTTT	CASSLSDGGTEAFF
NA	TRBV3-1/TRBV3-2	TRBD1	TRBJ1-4	TGTGCCAGCAGCCAAAGGGACAGGGGCGAAAAACTGTTTTTT	CASSQRDRGEKLFF
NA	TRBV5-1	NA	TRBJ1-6	TGCGCCAGCAGCTTGGTCGGGGGTTCGGGAGGTTCACCCCTCCACTTT	CASSLVGGSGGSPLHF
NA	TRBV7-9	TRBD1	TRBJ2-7	TGTGCCAGCAGCGACTACAGGGGGATACCCTACGAGCAGTACTTC	CASSDYRGIPYEQYF
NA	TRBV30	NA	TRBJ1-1	TGTGCCTGGTCAGGGACAAGAACTGAAGCTTTCTTT	CAWSGTRTEAFF
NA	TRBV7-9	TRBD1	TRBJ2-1	TGTGCCAGCAGCCGTGCGACAGGGTTTGATTACAATGAGCAGTTCTTC	CASSRATGFDYNEQFF
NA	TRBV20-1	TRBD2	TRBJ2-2	TGCAGTGCTAGTTCAATAGGGCTAGCGGGAGAATCCGGGGAGCTGTTTTTT	CSASSIGLAGESGELFF
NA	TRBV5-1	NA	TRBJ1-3	TGCGCCAGCAGCTTGGGGCTCTCTGGAAACACCATATATTTT	CASSLGLSGNTIYF
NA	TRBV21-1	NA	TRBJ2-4	TGTGCCAGCACCGGGGGACCTCTATCGGAGGAAGCCAAAAACATTCAGTACTTC	CASTGGPLSEEAKNIQYF
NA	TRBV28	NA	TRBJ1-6	TGTGCCAGCAGTATACAGGGAATTGATTCACCCCTCCACTTT	CASSIQGIDSPLHF
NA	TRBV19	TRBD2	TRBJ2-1	TGTGCCAGTAGTCCAGGACTAGCGGGCCCTCAGTACAATGAGCAGTTCTTC	CASSPGLAGPQYNEQFF
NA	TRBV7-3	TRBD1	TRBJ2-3	TGTGCCAGCAGCCCTGGACAGGGGATGGATACGCAGTATTTT	CASSPGQGMDTQYF
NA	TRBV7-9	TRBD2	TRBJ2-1	TGTGCCAGCAGCTTAGTTAGCGGGAACTCCTACAATGAGCAGTTCTTC	CASSLVSGNSYNEQFF
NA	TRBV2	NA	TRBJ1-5	TGTGCCAGCAGTTTAGGGAGGAACAATCAGCCCCAGCATTTT	CASSLGRNNQPQHF
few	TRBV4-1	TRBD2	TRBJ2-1	TGCGCCAGCAGCTCTGCACCGGGACTAGAAATCAGTGAGCAGTTCTTC	CASSSAPGLEISEQFF
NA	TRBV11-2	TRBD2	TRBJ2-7	TGTGCCAGCACCGGCCTGGTCGGGACTAGAGCCTACGAGCAGTACTTC	CASTGLVGTRAYEQYF
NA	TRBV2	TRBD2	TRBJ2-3	TGTGCCAGCAGTACCGGGACTAGCACCACAGATACGCAGTATTTT	CASSTGTSTTDTQYF
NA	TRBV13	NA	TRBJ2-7	TGTGCCAGCAGCGACTTAGGGGGCGAGCAGTACTTC	CASSDLGGEQYF
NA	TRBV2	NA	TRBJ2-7	TGTGCCAGCAGTGAGCGGAGGGCGACCAACGAGCAGTACTTC	CASSERRATNEQYF
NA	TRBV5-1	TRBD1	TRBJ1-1	TGCGCCAGCAGCACGCAGGGGGCTTATAACACTGAAGCTTTCTTT	CASSTQGAYNTEAFF
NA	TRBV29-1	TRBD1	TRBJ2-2	TGCAGCGTTCCTAGGACAGGGACCACCGGGGAGCTGTTTTTT	CSVPRTGTTGELFF
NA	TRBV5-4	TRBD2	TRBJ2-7	TGTGCCAGCAGCATGGGACTAGCGGGAGGGCCGAGCTCCTACGAGCAGTACTTC	CASSMGLAGGPSSYEQYF
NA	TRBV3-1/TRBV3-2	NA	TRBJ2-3	TGTGCCAGCAGCCAACTCTCGGATACGCAGTATTTT	CASSQLSDTQYF
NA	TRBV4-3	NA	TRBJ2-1	TGCGCCAGCAGCCCCGCAGCCCGGGGTGAGCAGTTCTTC	CASSPAARGEQFF
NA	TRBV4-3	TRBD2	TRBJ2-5	TGCGCCAGCAGCCAAAGGACGGCGGGAGGAGAGACCCAGTACTTC	CASSQRTAGGETQYF
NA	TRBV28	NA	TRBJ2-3	TGTGCCGCCAGCGGGCATCGTTCAGATACGCAGTATTTT	CAASGHRSDTQYF
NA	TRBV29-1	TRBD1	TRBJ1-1	TGCAGCGTTGAAAGGGGGACAGGTAACACTGAAGCTTTCTTT	CSVERGTGNTEAFF
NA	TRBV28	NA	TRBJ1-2	TGTGCCAGCAGCCGTACTCGGGACTTCTTCTATGGCTACACCTTC	CASSRTRDFFYGYTF
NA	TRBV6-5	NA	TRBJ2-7	TGTGCCAGCAGTCGGTCCGGCGGCGAGCAGTACTTC	CASSRSGGEQYF
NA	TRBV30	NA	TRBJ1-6	TGTGCCTGGAGTCAGGGTTACGGTTCACCCCTCCACTTT	CAWSQGYGSPLHF
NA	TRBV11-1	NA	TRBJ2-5	TGTGCCAGCAGCTTAGCCCCTTTGAGTAGCGGTGGTACCCAGTACTTC	CASSLAPLSSGGTQYF
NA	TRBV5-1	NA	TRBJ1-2	TGCGCCAGCAGCCCTACAGCATCGTCCTATGGCTACACCTTC	CASSPTASSYGYTF
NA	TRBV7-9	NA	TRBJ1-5	TGTGCCAGCAGCTTTGTACGACAGGCGCCGGATCAGCCCCAGCATTTT	CASSFVRQAPDQPQHF
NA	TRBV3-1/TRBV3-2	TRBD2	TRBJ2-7	TGTGCCAGCAGCCAAGCTAGCGGGGTTGATGAGCAGTACTTC	CASSQASGVDEQYF
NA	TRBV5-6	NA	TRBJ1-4	TGTGCCAGCAGCCAGAATGAAAAACTGTTTTTT	CASSQNEKLFF
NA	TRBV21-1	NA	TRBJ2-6	TGTGCCAGCCCTCCGGGACAGGGGTCTGGGGCCAACGTCCTGACTTTC	CASPPGQGSGANVLTF
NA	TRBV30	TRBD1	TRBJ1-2	TGTGCCTGGAGTGTATCCAGGGGGCGAGGCAACTATGGCTACACCTTC	CAWSVSRGRGNYGYTF
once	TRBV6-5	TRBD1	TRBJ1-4	TGTGCCAGCAGTTCGTGGACAGGGGGGCATGAAAAACTGTTTTTT	CASSSWTGGHEKLFF
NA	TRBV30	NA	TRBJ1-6	TGTGCCTGGAGTCTCGGGGGAGTCCCCCTCCACTTT	CAWSLGGVPLHF
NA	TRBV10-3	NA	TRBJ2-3	TGTGCCATCAGTGGCAGGCCGGAGGTGGATACGCAGTATTTT	CAISGRPEVDTQYF
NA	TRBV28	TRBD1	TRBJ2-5	TGTGCCACCTCAGGGACAGGGCAAGAGACCCAGTACTTC	CATSGTGQETQYF
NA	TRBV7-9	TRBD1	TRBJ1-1	TGTGCCAGCAGTTCTGACAGACAGGGTTTGATTCCCGAAGCTTTCTTT	CASSSDRQGLIPEAFF
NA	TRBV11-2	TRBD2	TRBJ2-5	TGTGCCAGCAGCTTAGTGCGGGGGTGGGTAGCGGGAGCTTTGGAGACCCAGTACTTC	CASSLVRGWVAGALETQYF
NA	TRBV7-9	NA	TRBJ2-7	TGTGCCAGCAGCTCATCCCGGGACACTAACGACGAGCAGTACTTC	CASSSSRDTNDEQYF
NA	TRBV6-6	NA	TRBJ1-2	TGTGCCAGCAGCCTAGAACAGGACCGGGCTTATGGCTACACCTTC	CASSLEQDRAYGYTF
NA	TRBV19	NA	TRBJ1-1	TGTGCCAGTATCCCCATAGGGGGGGATTTAGCTTTCTTT	CASIPIGGDLAFF
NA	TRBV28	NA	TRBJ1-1	TGTGCCAGCAGTTTGGAGGTGAACACTGAAGCTTTCTTT	CASSLEVNTEAFF
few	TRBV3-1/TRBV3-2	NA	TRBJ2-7	TGTGCCAGCAGCCAACCGGGGAACTACGAGCAGTACTTC	CASSQPGNYEQYF
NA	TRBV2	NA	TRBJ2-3	TGTGCCAGCTTAGGTCCTAGCGGCACAGATACGCAGTATTTT	CASLGPSGTDTQYF
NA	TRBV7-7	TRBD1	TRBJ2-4	TGTGCTAGCAGCTTGAGAAGGGGGCTTGCGGACATTCAGTACTTC	CASSLRRGLADIQYF
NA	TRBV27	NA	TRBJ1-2	TGTGCCAGCAGTGACCGACAGCGCTATGGCTACACCTTC	CASSDRQRYGYTF
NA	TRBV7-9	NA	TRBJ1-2	TGTGCCAGCAGCGCCAACGCAGGCGGCTACACCTTC	CASSANAGGYTF
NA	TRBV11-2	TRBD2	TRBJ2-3	TGTGCCAGCAGCTTAGTAGGGGACTATAGCACAGATACGCAGTATTTT	CASSLVGDYSTDTQYF
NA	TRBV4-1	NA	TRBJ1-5	TGCGCCAGCAGCCAAGGACATATCAATCAGCCCCAGCATTTT	CASSQGHINQPQHF
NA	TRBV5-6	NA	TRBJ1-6	TGTGCCAGCAGCCGTCAGGGGACCAATTCACCCCTCCACTTT	CASSRQGTNSPLHF
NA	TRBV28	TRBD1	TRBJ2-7	TGTGCCAGCAGCCCGACAGGGGGCGCCTCCTACGAGCAGTACTTC	CASSPTGGASYEQYF
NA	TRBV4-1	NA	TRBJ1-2	TGCGCCAGCAACCCCGGGGGGGACGGGGCGAACTATGGCTACACCTTC	CASNPGGDGANYGYTF
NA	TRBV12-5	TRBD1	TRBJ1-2	TGTGCTAGTGGTTCACATAGGACAGGTTCATATTCTAACTATGGCTACACCTTC	CASGSHRTGSYSNYGYTF
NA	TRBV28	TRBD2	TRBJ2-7	TGTGCCAGCAGCCCGGGGGGGGTAGAGGAGCAGTACTTC	CASSPGGVEEQYF
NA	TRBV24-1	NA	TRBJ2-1	TGTGCCACCAGTGACCACCTAGGGGGGGACTACAATGAGCAGTTCTTC	CATSDHLGGDYNEQFF